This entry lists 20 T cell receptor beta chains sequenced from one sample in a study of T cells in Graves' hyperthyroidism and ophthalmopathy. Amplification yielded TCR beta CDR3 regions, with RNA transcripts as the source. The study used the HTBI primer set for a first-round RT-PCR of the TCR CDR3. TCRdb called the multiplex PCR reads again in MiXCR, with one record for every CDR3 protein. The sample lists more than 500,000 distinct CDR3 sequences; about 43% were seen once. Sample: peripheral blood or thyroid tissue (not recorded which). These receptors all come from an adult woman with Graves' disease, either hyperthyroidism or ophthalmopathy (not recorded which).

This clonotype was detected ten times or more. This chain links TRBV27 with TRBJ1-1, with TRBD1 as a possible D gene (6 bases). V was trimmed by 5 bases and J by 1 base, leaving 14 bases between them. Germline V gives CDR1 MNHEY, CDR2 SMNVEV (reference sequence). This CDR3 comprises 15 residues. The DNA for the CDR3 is TGTGCCAGCAGTCCCTATGAGGGGGGGAACACTGAAGCTTTCTTT. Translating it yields CASSPYEGGNTEAFF.

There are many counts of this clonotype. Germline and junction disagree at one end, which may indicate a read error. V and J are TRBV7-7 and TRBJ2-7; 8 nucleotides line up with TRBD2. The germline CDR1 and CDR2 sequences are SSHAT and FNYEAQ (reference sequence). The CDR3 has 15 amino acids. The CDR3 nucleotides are TGTGCTAGCAGCCCCCGGGGGGGCCTGAGAAACGAGCAGTACTTC. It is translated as CASSPRGGLRNEQYF.

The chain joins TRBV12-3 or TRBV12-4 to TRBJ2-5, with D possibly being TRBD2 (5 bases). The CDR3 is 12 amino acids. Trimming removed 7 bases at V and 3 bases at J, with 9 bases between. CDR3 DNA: TGTGCCAGCACCGGGGAAAAAGAGACCCAGTACTTC. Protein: CASTGEKETQYF.

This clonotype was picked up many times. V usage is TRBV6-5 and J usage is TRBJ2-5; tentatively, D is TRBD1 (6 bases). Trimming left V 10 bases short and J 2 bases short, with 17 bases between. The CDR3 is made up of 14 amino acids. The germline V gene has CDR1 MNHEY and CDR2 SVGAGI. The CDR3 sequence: CANRVPIGQETQYF. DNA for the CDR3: TGTGCCAACAGGGTTCCGATTGGTCAAGAGACCCAGTACTTC.

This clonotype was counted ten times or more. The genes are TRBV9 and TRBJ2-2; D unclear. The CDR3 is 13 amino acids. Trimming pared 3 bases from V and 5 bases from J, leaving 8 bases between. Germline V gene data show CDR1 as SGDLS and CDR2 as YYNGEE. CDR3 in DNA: TGTGCCAGCAGCGCGAGGCCGACCGGGGAGCTGTTTTTT. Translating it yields CASSARPTGELFF.

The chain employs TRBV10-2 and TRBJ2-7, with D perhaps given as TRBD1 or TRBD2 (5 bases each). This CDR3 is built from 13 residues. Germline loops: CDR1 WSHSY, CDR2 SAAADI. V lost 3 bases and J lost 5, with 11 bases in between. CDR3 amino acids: CASSDVGRDEQYF. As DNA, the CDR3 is TGCGCCAGCAGTGACGTGGGACGCGACGAGCAGTACTTC.

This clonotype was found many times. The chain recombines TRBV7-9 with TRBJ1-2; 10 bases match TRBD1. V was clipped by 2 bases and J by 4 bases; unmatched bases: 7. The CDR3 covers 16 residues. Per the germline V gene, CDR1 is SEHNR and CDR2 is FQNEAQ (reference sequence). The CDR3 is CASSLTGQGPLYGYTF. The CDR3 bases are TGTGCCAGCAGCTTAACGGGACAGGGGCCGCTCTATGGCTACACCTTC.

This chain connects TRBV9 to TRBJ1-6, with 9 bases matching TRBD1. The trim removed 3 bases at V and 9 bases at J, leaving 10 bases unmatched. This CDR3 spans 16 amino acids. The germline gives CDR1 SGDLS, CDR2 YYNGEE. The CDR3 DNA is TGTGCCAGCAGCGCCGAACCGGACAGGGGAGGTTCACCCCTCCACTTT. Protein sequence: CASSAEPDRGGSPLHF.

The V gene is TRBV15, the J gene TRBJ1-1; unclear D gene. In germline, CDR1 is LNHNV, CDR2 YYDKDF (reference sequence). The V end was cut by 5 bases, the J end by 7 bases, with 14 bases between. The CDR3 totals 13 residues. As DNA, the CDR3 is TGTGCCACCAGCGCCCGGTTGGAGGGTGAAGCTTTCTTT. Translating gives CATSARLEGEAFF.

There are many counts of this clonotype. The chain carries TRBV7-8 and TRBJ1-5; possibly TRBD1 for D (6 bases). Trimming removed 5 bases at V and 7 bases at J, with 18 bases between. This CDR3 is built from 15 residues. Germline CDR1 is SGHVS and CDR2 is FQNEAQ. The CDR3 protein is CASSPHRLQGQPQHF. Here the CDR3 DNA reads TGTGCCAGCAGCCCCCACAGGCTCCAGGGGCAGCCCCAGCATTTT. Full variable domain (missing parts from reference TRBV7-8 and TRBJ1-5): GAGVSQSPRYKVAKRGQDVALRCDPISGHVSLFWYQQALGQGPEFLTYFQNEAQLDKSGLPSDRFFAERPEGSVSTLKIQRTQQEDSAVYLCASSPHRLQGQPQHFGDGTRLSIL.

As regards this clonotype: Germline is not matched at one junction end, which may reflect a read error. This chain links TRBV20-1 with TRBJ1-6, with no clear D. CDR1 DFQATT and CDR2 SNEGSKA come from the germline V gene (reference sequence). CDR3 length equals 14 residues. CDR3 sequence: CSARDVSYNSPLHF. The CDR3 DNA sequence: TGCAGTGCTAGAGATGTCTCCTACAATTCACCCCTCCACTTT.

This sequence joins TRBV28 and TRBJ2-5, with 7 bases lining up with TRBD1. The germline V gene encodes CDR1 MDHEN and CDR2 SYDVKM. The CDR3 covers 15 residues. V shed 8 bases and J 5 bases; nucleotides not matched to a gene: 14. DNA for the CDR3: TGTGCCAGCCGCCTGAACAGGGGAAAGCGGGAGACCCAGTACTTC. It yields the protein CASRLNRGKRETQYF.

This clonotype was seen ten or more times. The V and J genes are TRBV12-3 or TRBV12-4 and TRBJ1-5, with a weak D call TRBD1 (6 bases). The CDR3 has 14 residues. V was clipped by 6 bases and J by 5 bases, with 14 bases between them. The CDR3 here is CASSLTGTDQPQHF. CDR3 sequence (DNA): TGTGCCAGCAGCTTAACAGGGACGGATCAGCCCCAGCATTTT.

The CDR3: CATSETSGKETQYF. The CDR3, as DNA: TGTGCCACCAGCGAGACTAGCGGGAAAGAGACCCAGTACTTC. The chain is built from TRBV15 and TRBJ2-5; the match to TRBD2 covers 11 bases. This CDR3 comprises 14 residues. The junction had 2 bases not matched to a gene; V was cut back by 5 bases and J by 3 bases. In germline, CDR1 is LNHNV, CDR2 YYDKDF (reference sequence).

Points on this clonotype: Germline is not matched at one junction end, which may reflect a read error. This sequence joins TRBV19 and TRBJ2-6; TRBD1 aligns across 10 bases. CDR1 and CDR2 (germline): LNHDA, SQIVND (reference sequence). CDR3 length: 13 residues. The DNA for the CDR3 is TGTGCCAGCATAAGACAGGGGGCCCACGTCCTGACTTTC. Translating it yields CASIRQGAHVLTF.

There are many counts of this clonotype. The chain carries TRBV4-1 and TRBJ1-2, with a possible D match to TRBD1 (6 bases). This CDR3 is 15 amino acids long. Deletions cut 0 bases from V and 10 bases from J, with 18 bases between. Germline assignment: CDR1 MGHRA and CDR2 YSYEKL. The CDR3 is CASSQDSSKGDVYTF. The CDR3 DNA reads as TGCGCCAGCAGCCAAGATTCGTCGAAGGGGGATGTCTACACCTTC.

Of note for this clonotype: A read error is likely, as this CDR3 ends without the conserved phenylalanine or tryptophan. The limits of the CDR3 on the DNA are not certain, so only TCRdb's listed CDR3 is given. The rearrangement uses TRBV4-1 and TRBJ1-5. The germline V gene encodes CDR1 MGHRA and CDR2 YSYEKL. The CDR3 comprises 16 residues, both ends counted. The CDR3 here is CASSQGTKSPISPSMV.

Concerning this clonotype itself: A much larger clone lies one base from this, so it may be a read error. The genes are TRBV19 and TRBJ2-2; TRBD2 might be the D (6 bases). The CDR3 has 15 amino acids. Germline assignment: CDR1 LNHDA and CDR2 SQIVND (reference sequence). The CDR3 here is CASIGSTQWTGGLFF. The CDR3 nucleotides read TGTGCCAGTATTGGTTCTACACAATGGACCGGGGGGCTGTTTTTT.

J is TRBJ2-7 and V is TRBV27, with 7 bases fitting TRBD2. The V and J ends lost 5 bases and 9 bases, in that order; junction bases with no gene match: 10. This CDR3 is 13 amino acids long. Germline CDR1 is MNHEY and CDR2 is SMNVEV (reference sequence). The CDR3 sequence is CASSPRTRMLQYF. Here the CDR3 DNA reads TGTGCCAGCAGTCCCAGGACTAGAATGTTGCAGTACTTC.

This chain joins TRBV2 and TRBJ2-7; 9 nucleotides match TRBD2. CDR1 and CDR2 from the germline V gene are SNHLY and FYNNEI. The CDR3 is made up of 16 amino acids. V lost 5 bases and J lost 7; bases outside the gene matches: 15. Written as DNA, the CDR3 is TGTGCCAGCAGTTTTGAAACCGGGACTAGCTCAGAGGAGCAGTACTTC. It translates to CASSFETGTSSEEQYF.